This T cell receptor beta chain was documented in a study of blood T cells in healthy people across ages. A second PCR of 7 to 11 cycles used a sample-barcoded 5' primer and a J-beta primer mix. Via MiXCR, TCRdb re-called the 5' RACE reads, giving one row per CDR3 protein. The sample lists around 900,000 distinct CDR3 sequences, around 28% occurring once. CDR3 length equals 18 residues. V gave up 1 base and J gave up 1 base; unmatched junction bases: 9. Germline values: CDR1 SGHVS, CDR2 FNYEAQ. The chain uses TRBV7-6 and TRBJ1-3; TRBD1 agrees at 8 bases. The sequencing sample was made of blood. The sequence came from a woman aged 80 or older in good health. The CDR3 nucleotides read TGTGCCAGCAGCTTAGAACAGGGGGGTAAAAGGTCTGGAAACACCATATATTTT. This gives the protein CASSLEQGGKRSGNTIYF.